This T cell receptor (beta chain) stems from a study of blood T cell repertoires in COVID-19. Overall study: The United States, Italy and Spain supplied acute and convalescent COVID-19 samples. Nucleic acid was either cDNA or gDNA, and it came from T cells, B-cell-depleted T cells, or PBMCs.

Repertoires were generated with immunoSEQ multiplex PCR, while TCRdb's copy carries only in-frame clones and drops some. There are roughly 300,000 clones in the sample; under 90% occur only once, and approximately 1.8% lies in the top ten. It was during active infection that Seattle patients were enrolled and then longitudinally followed. Germline V lookup: CDR1 MGHRA, CDR2 YSYEKL. V lost 0 bases to trimming and J lost 6 bases, with 15 bases between them. The CDR3 has 16 residues. Sequenced input: peripheral blood. This TCR derives from a woman aged 30 to 39 with COVID-19, enrolled during active disease. The chain recombines TRBV4-1 with TRBJ1-5; weak D call: TRBD1 (5 bases). This CDR3 is CASSQEGVGGSQPQHF. The CDR3 DNA reads TGCGCCAGCAGCCAAGAAGGGGTGGGGGGTAGTCAGCCCCAGCATTTT.